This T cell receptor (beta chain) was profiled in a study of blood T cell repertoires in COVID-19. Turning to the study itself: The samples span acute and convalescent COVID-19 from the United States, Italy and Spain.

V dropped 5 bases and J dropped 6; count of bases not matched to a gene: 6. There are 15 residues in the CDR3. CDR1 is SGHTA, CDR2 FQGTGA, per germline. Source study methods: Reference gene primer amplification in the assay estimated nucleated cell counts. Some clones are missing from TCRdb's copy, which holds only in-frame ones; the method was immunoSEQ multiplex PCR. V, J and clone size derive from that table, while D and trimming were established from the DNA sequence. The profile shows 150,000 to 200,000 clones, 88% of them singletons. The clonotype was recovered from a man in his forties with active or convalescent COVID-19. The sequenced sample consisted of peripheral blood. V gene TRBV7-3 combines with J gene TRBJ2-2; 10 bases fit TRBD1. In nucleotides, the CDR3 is TGTGCCAGCAGCCTGGGACAGGGGAAATCCGGGGAGCTGTTTTTT. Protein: CASSLGQGKSGELFF.